This entry lists 11 T cell receptor beta chains sequenced from one sample in a study of T cell clonality in common variable immunodeficiency (dated by TCRdb to about 2015). The method was the immunoSEQ multiplex PCR assay. What TCRdb holds here is the immuneACCESS table cut down to in-frame rearrangements. Part of the clones is not present; checked against another copy, under half of the missing clones reflect an unresolved V gene, and the others are unexplained. In this sample, tens of thousands of clones appear, none counted once only. The ten largest make up about 3.8% of the sample. The sequencing input was peripheral blood mononuclear cells. Source of these receptors: a person aged 18-70 years in good health.

This clone was seen many times. CDR3 bases read: TGCAGTGCTACGACGATTGACAGGATGAACTATGGC. This codes for CSATTIDRMNYG. The whole CDR3 sequence is CSATTIDRMNYGYTF. V and J are TRBV20-1 and TRBJ1-2; possible D gene TRBD1, 6 bases. The CDR3 end falls 3 residues outside the read, so it is completed with the germline J gene. Deletions cut 4 bases from V and 2 bases from J, with 17 bases between. CDR3 length: 15 amino acids. The germline V gene encodes CDR1 DFQATT and CDR2 SNEGSKA (reference sequence).

In this sample, this clone turned up many times. The read gets to within 3 residues of the CDR3 end, and the germline J gene fills in the rest. The rearrangement uses TRBV19 and TRBJ2-6; 8 bases line up with TRBD1. Germline values: CDR1 LNHDA, CDR2 SQIVND (reference sequence). V lost 5 bases and J lost 4; bases outside the gene matches: 4. The CDR3 extends over 15 amino acids. Incomplete CDR3 DNA: TGTGCCAGTAGTCCCCGGGACAGGGGGGCCAACGTC. Its translation is CASSPRDRGANV. The whole CDR3 protein is CASSPRDRGANVLTF.

Only a few counts were recorded for this clone. The junction shows a germline mismatch at one end, possibly a read error. The read terminates 3 residues before the CDR3 end, so the remaining end is supplied by the germline J gene. This CDR3 is also generated by other DNA sequences in the sample. The chain carries TRBV6-2 or TRBV6-3 and TRBJ1-3, with D possibly being TRBD1 (5 bases). CDR1 is MNHEY, CDR2 SVGEGT, per germline. The CDR3 runs to 14 residues. CDR3 bases read: TGTGCCAGCAACCGGGGGAGCTCTGGAAACACA. It yields the protein CASNRGSSGNT. The CDR3 reads in full as CASNRGSSGNTIYF.

This clone was found many times. From the germline J gene comes the end of the CDR3, since the read stops 3 residues before it. The chain recombines TRBV7-9 with TRBJ2-1, with TRBD2 matching 13 bases. Per germline, CDR1 SEHNR and CDR2 FQNEAQ (reference sequence). The trim removed 8 bases at V and 4 bases at J, leaving 5 bases unmatched. The CDR3 loop spans 15 amino acids. CDR3 bases read: TGTGCCAGCGGACAACTAGCGGGAGGGTACAATGAG. Protein: CASGQLAGGYNE. The entire CDR3 is CASGQLAGGYNEQFF. Combining the CDR3 with reference TRBV7-9 and TRBJ2-1 gives the whole variable domain DTGVSQNPRHKITKRGQNVTFRCDPISEHNRLYWYRQTLGQGPEFLTYFQNEAQLEKSRLLSDRFSAERPKGSFSTLEIQRTEQGDSAMYLCASGQLAGGYNEQFFGPGTRLTVL.

In its sample, this clone was seen many times. The sequenced fragment ends 3 residues before the CDR3 boundary, so the rest is inferred from the germline J gene. This sequence joins TRBV30 and TRBJ1-5; D not certain. V lost 3 bases and J lost 5, with 14 bases in between. Germline V lookup: CDR1 GTSNPN, CDR2 SVGIG (reference sequence). This CDR3 contains 14 residues. Incomplete CDR3 DNA: TGTGCCTGGAGGGGCCATGGAAACGATCAGCCC. This translates into CAWRGHGNDQP. The full CDR3 reads CAWRGHGNDQPQHF.

This clone was recorded at least ten times. The read halts 3 residues ahead of the CDR3 end, with the missing end drawn from the germline J gene. This chain links TRBV4-1 with TRBJ2-7, with 7 bases identical to TRBD1. The CDR3 consists of 16 residues. With V trimmed by 0 bases and J by 3 bases, 8 bases remained unmatched. Germline assignment: CDR1 MGHRA and CDR2 YSYEKL. The CDR3 sequence: CASSQDLPGGFYEQYF. Partial CDR3 DNA: TGCGCCAGCAGCCAAGATCTGCCAGGGGGATTCTACGAG.

This clone has just a few counts. The read halts 3 residues ahead of the CDR3 end, with the missing end drawn from the germline J gene. The rearrangement links TRBV30 to TRBJ2-2; D is perhaps TRBD2 (6 bases). Germline V CDR1 and CDR2: GTSNPN, SVGIG (reference sequence). CDR3 size: 12 residues. The CDR3 bases that were read are TGTGCCTGGACCGGCGGGGCCGAAAAG. The encoded protein is CAWTGGAEK. In full, the CDR3 reads CAWTGGAEKLFF.

This clone has a count of ten or more. Sequencing ends 3 residues short of the CDR3 end; the germline J gene provides the rest. The chain uses TRBV7-9 and TRBJ1-1, with TRBD1 identical over 9 bases. Trimming at V came to 6 bases and at J to 5 bases, leaving 7 bases not matched to a gene. Germline loops: CDR1 SEHNR, CDR2 FQNEAQ (reference sequence). The CDR3 runs to 14 residues. The CDR3 bases that were read are TGTGCCAGCAGGGGGACAGGGTCGCGAACTGAA. It specifies CASRGTGSRTE. From start to end, the CDR3 is CASRGTGSRTEAFF.

This clone has only a few counts. The sequence runs out 3 residues before the end of the CDR3; the remainder is reconstructed from the germline J gene. The J gene is TRBJ2-1, the V gene TRBV20-1; D possibly corresponds to TRBD1 (5 bases). Germline V gene data show CDR1 as DFQATT and CDR2 as SNEGSKA (reference sequence). This CDR3 contains 12 residues. Trimming took off 0 bases at V and 6 bases at J, with 6 bases between the two ends. CDR3 region: CSAREQVNEQFF. CDR3 bases read: TGCAGTGCTAGAGAACAGGTCAATGAG.

This clone was seen at least ten times. The sequenced fragment ends 3 residues before the CDR3 boundary, so the rest is inferred from the germline J gene. The chain is built from TRBV7-2 and TRBJ2-3, with a tentative D call TRBD2 (6 bases). The CDR3 runs 15 residues. Trimming pared 4 bases from V and 0 bases from J, leaving 11 bases between. Germline CDR1 is SGHTA and CDR2 is FQGNSA. CDR3 DNA, as far as it was read: TGTGCCAGCAGCTCGGACTACCTGAGCACAGATACG. It is translated as CASSSDYLSTDT. The entire CDR3 protein is CASSSDYLSTDTQYF.

This clone was counted only a few times. The read stops 3 residues short of the end of the CDR3; the missing end is completed from the germline J gene. V usage is TRBV18 and J usage is TRBJ2-4; 8 nucleotides align to TRBD1. The CDR3 covers 15 residues. Germline V CDR1 and CDR2: KGHSH, LQKENI. The CDR3 here is CASSPQQGAGYGQYF. The sequenced part of the CDR3 DNA is TGTGCCAGCTCACCACAGCAGGGGGCGGGCTATGGT.